The T cell receptor beta chain under discussion was sequenced for a study of blood T cell repertoires in COVID-19. Study-wide background: COVID-19 samples collected from the United States, Italy and Spain covered acute and convalescent phases.

This clone was picked up one time. Original methodology: Using reference gene primer amplification, nucleated cell counts were estimated. TCRdb keeps only in-frame clones here, not all; method: immunoSEQ multiplex PCR. D and trimming come from the DNA, and the V and J calls and clone size come from that table. The sample lists fewer than 200,000 clones, 75% to 90% occurring once. CDR3 length equals 14 residues. Germline values: CDR1 SGHAT, CDR2 FQNNGV. V lost 0 bases and J 0 bases, leaving 6 bases between the germline ends. This TCR was sampled from a woman of 80 years or more with active or convalescent COVID-19. The sequenced material came from peripheral blood. The rearrangement links TRBV11-2 to TRBJ2-7; D call uncertain. CDR3: CASSLERSSYEQYF. The CDR3 nucleotides read TGTGCCAGCAGCTTAGAGAGGAGCTCCTACGAGCAGTACTTC.